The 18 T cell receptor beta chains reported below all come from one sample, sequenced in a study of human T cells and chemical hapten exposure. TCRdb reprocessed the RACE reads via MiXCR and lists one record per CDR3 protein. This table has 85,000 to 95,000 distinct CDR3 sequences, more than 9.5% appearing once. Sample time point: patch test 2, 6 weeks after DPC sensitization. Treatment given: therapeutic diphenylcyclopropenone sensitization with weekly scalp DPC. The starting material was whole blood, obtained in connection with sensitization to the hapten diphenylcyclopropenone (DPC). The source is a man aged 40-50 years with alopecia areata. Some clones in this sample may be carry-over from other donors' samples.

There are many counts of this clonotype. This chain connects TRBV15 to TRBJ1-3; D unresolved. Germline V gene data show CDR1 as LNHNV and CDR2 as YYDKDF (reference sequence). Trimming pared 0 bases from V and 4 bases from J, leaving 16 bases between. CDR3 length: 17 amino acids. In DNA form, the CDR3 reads TGTGCCACCAGCAGAGATATAGGCGGCTTGGGAGGAAACACCATATATTTT. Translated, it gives CATSRDIGGLGGNTIYF.

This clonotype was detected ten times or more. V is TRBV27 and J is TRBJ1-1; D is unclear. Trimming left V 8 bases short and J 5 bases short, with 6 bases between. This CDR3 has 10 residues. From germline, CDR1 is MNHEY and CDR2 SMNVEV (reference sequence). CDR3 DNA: TGTGCCAGCGCTGGAACTGAAGCTTTCTTT. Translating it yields CASAGTEAFF.

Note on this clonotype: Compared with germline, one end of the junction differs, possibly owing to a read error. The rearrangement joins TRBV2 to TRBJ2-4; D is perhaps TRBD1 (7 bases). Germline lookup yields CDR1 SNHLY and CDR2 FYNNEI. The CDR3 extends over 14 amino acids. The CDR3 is CASSEARDSPDWNF. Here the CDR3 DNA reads TGTGCCAGCAGTGAAGCGCGGGACAGCCCGGATTGGAACTTC. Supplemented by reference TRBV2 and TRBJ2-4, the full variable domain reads EPEVTQTPSHQVTQMGQEVILRCVPISNHLYFYWYRQILGQKVEFLVSFYNNEISEKSEIFDDQFSVERPDGSNFTLKIRSTKLEDSAMYFCASSEARDSPDWNFGAGTRLSVL.

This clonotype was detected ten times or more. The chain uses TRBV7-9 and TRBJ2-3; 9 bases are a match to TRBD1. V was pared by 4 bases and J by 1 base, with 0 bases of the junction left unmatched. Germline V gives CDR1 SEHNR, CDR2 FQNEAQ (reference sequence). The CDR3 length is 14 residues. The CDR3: CASSWTGGTDTQYF. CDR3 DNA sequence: TGTGCCAGCAGCTGGACAGGGGGCACAGATACGCAGTATTTT. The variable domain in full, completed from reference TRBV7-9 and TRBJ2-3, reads DTGVSQNPRHKITKRGQNVTFRCDPISEHNRLYWYRQTLGQGPEFLTYFQNEAQLEKSRLLSDRFSAERPKGSFSTLEIQRTEQGDSAMYLCASSWTGGTDTQYFGPGTRLTVL.

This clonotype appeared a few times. CDR3 region: CASSQAIEGTYEQYF. The CDR3 coding sequence is TGCGCCAGCAGCCAAGCAATTGAGGGCACCTACGAGCAGTACTTC. V gene TRBV4-3 combines with J gene TRBJ2-7, with D perhaps matching TRBD2 (5 bases). Per the germline V gene, CDR1 is LGHNA and CDR2 is YSLEER. Trimming cost V 1 base and J 2 bases, with 12 bases left between them. The CDR3 covers 15 residues.

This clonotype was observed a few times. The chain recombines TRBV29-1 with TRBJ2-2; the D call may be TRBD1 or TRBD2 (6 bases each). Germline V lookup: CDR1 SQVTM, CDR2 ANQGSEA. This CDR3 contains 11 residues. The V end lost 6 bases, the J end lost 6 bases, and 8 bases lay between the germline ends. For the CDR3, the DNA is TGCAGCGTGGGGGGCTCCGGGGAGCTGTTTTTT. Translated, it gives CSVGGSGELFF.

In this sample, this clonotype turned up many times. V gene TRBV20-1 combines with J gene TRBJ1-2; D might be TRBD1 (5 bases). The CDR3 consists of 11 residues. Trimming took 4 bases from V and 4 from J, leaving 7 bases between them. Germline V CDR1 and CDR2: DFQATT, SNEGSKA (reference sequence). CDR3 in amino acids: CSAIDSYGYTF. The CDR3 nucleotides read TGCAGTGCTATTGACAGCTATGGCTACACCTTC.

CDR3 in amino acids: CAISSGMDQPQHF. DNA for the CDR3: TGTGCCATCAGTTCAGGGATGGATCAGCCCCAGCATTTT. This chain uses TRBV10-3 with TRBJ1-5; TRBD1 is a possible D gene (5 bases). The V end lost 5 bases, the J end lost 5 bases, and 10 bases lay between the germline ends. The CDR3 runs 13 residues. Germline V gene lookup returns CDR1 ENHRY and CDR2 SYGVKD.

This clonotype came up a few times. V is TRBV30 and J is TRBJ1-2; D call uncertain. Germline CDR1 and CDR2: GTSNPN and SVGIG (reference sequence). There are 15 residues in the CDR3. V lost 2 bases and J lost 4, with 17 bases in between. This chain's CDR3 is CAWSKPDTPGYGYTF. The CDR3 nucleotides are TGTGCCTGGAGTAAACCCGACACCCCGGGCTATGGCTACACCTTC.

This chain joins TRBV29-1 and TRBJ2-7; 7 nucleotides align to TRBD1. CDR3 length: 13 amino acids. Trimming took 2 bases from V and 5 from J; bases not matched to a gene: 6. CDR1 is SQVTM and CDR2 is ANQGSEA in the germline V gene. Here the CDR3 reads CSVEIPGTDEQYF. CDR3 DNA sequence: TGCAGCGTTGAAATTCCCGGGACAGACGAGCAGTACTTC.

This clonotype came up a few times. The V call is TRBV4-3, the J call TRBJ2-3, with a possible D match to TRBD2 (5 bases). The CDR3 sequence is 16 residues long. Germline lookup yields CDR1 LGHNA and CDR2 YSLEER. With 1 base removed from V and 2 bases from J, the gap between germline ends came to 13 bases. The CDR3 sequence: CASSQGAYGNTDTQYF. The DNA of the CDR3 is TGCGCCAGCAGCCAAGGTGCGTACGGGAACACAGATACGCAGTATTTT.

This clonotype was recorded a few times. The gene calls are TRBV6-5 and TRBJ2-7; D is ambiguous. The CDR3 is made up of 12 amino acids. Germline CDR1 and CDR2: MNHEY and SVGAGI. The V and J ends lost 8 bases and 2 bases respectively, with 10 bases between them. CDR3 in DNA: TGTGCCAGCGCCAGCGCACCCTACGAGCAGTACTTC. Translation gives CASASAPYEQYF.

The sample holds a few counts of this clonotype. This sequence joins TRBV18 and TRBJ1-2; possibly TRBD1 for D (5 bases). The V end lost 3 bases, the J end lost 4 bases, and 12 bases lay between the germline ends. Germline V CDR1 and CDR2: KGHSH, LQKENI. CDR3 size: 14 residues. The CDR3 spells CASSPESGAYGYTF. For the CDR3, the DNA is TGTGCCAGCTCACCGGAATCCGGGGCCTATGGCTACACCTTC.

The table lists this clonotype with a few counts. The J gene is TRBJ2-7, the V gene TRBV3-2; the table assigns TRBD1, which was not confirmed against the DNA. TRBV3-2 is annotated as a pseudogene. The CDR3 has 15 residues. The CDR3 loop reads CASSQDGADSYEQYV. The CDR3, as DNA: TGTGCCAGCAGCCAAGATGGGGCGGACTCCTACGAGCAGTACGTC.

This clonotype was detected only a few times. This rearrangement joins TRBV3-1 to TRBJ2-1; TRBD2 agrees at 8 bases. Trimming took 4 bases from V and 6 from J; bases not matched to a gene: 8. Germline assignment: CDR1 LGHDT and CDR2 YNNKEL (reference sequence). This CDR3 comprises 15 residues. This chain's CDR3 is CASSRQAGGFNEQFF. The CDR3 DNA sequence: TGTGCCAGCAGCCGACAGGCGGGAGGCTTCAATGAGCAGTTCTTC.

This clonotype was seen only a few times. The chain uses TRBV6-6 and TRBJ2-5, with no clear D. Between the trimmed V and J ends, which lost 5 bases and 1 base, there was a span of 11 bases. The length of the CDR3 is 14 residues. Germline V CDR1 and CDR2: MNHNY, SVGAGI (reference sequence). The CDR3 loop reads CASSRGGSQETQYF. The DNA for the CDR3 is TGTGCCAGCAGTCGTGGTGGCAGCCAAGAGACCCAGTACTTC.

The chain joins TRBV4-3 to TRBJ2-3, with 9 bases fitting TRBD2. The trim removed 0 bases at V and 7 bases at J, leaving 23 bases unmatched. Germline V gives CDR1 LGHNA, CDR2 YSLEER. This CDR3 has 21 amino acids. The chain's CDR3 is CASSQDGAGTASSGKWNTQYF. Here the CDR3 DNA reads TGCGCCAGCAGCCAAGATGGAGCGGGGACAGCTTCTAGCGGGAAGTGGAATACGCAGTATTTT.

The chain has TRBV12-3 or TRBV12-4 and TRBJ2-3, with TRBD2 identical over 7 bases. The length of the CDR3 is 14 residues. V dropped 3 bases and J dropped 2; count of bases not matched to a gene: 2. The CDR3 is CASSFAGATDTQYF. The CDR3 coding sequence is TGTGCCAGCAGTTTTGCGGGAGCCACAGATACGCAGTATTTT.